This TCR beta chain came from a study of human T cells and chemical hapten exposure. Study summary: TCR yields per sample varied, mainly owing to small pooled library volume differences. Study conclusions and caveats: Sensitization with DPC brought no change to TCRs above 1 in 1000 in frequency.

The CDR3 is made up of 14 amino acids. With 1 base removed from V and 3 bases from J, the gap between germline ends came to 10 bases. Germline values: CDR1 DFQATT, CDR2 SNEGSKA (reference sequence). As for this clonotype: The antigen remains undetermined.

Individual cDNA molecules had unique molecular identifiers attached to them by the library. TCRdb redid the calling of the 5' RACE reads with MiXCR, one entry per CDR3 protein. The sample shows some 78,000 distinct CDR3 sequences, about 8.4% of them seen only once. It was from unfractionated whole blood that total RNA was extracted. The chain carries TRBV20-1 and TRBJ2-1; no definite D call. The sequence derives from a male donor in good health. CDR3 in amino acids: CSARGMSYYNEQFF. The CDR3 DNA follows: TGCAGTGCTAGAGGGATGAGCTACTACAATGAGCAGTTCTTC.